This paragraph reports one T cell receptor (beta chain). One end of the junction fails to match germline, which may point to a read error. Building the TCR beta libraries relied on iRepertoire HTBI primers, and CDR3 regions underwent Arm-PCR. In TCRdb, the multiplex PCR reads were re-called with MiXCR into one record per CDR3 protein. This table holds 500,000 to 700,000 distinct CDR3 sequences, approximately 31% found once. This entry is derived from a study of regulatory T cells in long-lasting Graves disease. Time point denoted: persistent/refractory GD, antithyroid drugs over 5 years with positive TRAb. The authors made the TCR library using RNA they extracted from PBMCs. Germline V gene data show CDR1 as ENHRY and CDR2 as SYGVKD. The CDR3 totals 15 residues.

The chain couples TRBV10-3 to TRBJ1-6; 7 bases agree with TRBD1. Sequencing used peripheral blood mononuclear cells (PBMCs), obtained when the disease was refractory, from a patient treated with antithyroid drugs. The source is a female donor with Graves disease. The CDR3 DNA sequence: TGTGCCAGCAGTGGAAGACAGGGAGATAATTCACCCCTCCACTTT. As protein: CASSGRQGDNSPLHF.